This TCR beta chain was sequenced during a study of cytomegalovirus exposure and HLA in healthy donors. Study conclusions and caveats: Evidence from a later analysis indicated that most CMV-associated TCR beta chains looked HLA-restricted.

The PCR contained 60 Vbeta and 13 Jbeta primers. Assay: immunoSEQ multiplex PCR; the TCRdb copy retains only in-frame clones and omits some. Of approximately 56,000 clones listed, approximately 70% were seen once; the top ten hold around a fifth. This clone was counted between two and nine times. Antigen unknown. Germline V CDR1 and CDR2: MNHEY, SVGAGI. V dropped 6 bases and J dropped 2 bases, with 15 bases sitting between them. This CDR3 is 15 amino acids long. The material sequenced was PBMCs. The gene calls are TRBV6-5 and TRBJ2-3, with a weak D call TRBD2 (5 bases). The sequence came from a woman between 50 and 59 years old in good health and CMV-seropositive. This chain's CDR3 is CASRVREALTDTQYF. The CDR3 nucleotides are TGTGCCAGCAGAGTCCGGGAAGCCCTCACAGATACGCAGTATTTT.